The subject of this entry is one TCR beta chain. The study ran its PCR with 60 Vbeta and 13 Jbeta primers. Only in-frame clones appear in the TCRdb table, and some are missing; sequencing was by immunoSEQ multiplex PCR. The table records around 140,000 clones, around four fifths of them present only once. The data are from a study of cytomegalovirus exposure and HLA in healthy donors. The receptor was isolated from a middle-aged man in good health and CMV-seronegative. The sequenced sample was PBMCs.

The CDR3 DNA follows: TGCGCCAGCAGCTCGGACAGTGCAACTAATGAAAAACTGTTTTTT. Translation: CASSSDSATNEKLFF. V usage is TRBV5-1 and J usage is TRBJ1-4; possibly TRBD1 for D (6 bases). Germline V lookup: CDR1 SGHRS, CDR2 YFSETQ. V gave up 3 bases and J gave up 0 bases, with 9 bases separating them. The CDR3 is made up of 15 amino acids.